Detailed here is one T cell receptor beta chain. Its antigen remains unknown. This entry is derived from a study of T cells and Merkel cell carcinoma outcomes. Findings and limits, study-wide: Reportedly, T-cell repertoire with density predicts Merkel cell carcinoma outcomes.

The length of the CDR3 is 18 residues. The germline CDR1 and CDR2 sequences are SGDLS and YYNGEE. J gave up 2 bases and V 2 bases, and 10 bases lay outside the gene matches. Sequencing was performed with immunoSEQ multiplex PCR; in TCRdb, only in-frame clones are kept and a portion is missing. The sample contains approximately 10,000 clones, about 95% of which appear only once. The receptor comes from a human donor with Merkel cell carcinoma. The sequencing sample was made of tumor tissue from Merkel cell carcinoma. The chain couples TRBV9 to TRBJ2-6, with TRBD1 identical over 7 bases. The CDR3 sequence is CASSVHRGPFTGANVLTF. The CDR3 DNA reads TGTGCCAGCAGCGTCCACAGGGGACCCTTTACTGGGGCCAACGTCCTGACTTTC.